What follows describes a single T cell receptor (beta chain). Other DNA sequences from this sample encode an identical CDR3 as well. The record originates from a study of Ad26.COV2.S vaccination and SARS-CoV-2 variants. Germline assignment: CDR1 SGDLS and CDR2 YYNGEE. This CDR3 is built from 14 residues. V gave up 4 bases and J gave up 8 bases; unmatched junction bases: 6. Measured with immunoSEQ multiplex PCR; TCRdb has only the in-frame clones, and not every one. The sample has almost 400,000 clones, around 89% seen once. This sample's treatment: roughly 19 received Ad26.COV2.S at low or high dose, single or two shots; 5 received placebo; per-sample allocation not given. On day 63 after the first injection, vaccine and placebo recipients gave samples. Donation came from an adult in Boston who was aged 18-55 years.

The starting material was peripheral blood, obtained in a trial of Ad26.COV2.S vaccine versus placebo. V usage is TRBV9 and J usage is TRBJ1-4; 9 nucleotides align to TRBD1. The clonotype was recovered from a person between 18 and 65 years old who received the Ad26.COV2.S COVID-19 vaccine or a placebo. This CDR3 is CASSRTGGQEKLFF. The CDR3 nucleotides read TGTGCCAGCAGCCGAACAGGGGGCCAGGAAAAACTGTTTTTT. Variable domain in full (rest from reference TRBV9 and TRBJ1-4): DSGVTQTPKHLITATGQRVTLRCSPRSGDLSVYWYQQSLDQGLQFLIQYYNGEERAKGNILERFSAQQFPDLHSELNLSSLELGDSALYFCASSRTGGQEKLFFGSGTQLSVL.